A single sample is the source of the 16 T cell receptor beta chains below, sequenced in a study of regulatory T cells in long-lasting Graves disease. Time point described: persistent/refractory GD, antithyroid drugs over 5 years with positive TRAb. Construction of the TCR library relied on RNA isolated from PBMCs. In building TCR beta libraries, iRepertoire HTBI primers were used together with Arm-PCR of CDR3 regions. One entry per CDR3 protein, called by TCRdb with MiXCR from the multiplex PCR reads. The sample gives around 400,000 distinct CDR3 sequences, 23% of which show up once; around 26% is in the top ten. Sequences were derived from peripheral blood mononuclear cells (PBMCs), sampled when the disease was refractory, from a patient treated with antithyroid drugs. The receptors shown here come from a female donor with Graves disease.

This clonotype turned up a few times. The genes are TRBV10-3 and TRBJ1-2, with 12 bases aligning to TRBD1. V lost 10 bases and J lost 5; bases outside the gene matches: 14. The germline CDR1 and CDR2 sequences are ENHRY and SYGVKD. This CDR3 has 16 amino acids. The CDR3 DNA is TGTGCCACCTCCGGGACAGGGGGCGATAACGCTTATGGCTACACCTTC. Its translation: CATSGTGGDNAYGYTF.

The gene calls are TRBV9 and TRBJ1-4; D ambiguous. Trimming left V 0 bases short and J 5 bases short, with 14 bases between. Germline V gives CDR1 SGDLS, CDR2 YYNGEE. This CDR3 spans 16 amino acids. The CDR3 loop is CASSVGSQTSNEKLFF. The CDR3 DNA is TGTGCCAGCAGCGTAGGTTCGCAGACCTCAAATGAAAAACTGTTTTTT.

The table lists this clonotype with a count of one. The chain joins TRBV19 to TRBJ1-1; 8 nucleotides align to TRBD1. CDR3 length: 13 amino acids. V dropped 7 bases and J dropped 5; count of bases not matched to a gene: 6. Germline V gene sequence: CDR1 LNHDA, CDR2 SQIVND (reference sequence). This CDR3 is CASMSQGATEAFF. The CDR3 bases are TGTGCCAGTATGAGTCAGGGGGCGACTGAAGCTTTCTTT.

This rearrangement joins TRBV7-9 to TRBJ2-7; D call uncertain. V shed 5 bases and J shed 4 bases, with 9 bases lying between them. The CDR3 sequence is 12 residues long. Looked up from germline, CDR1 is SEHNR and CDR2 is FQNEAQ (reference sequence). CDR3 in DNA: TGTGCCAGCAGCCGCGTCCATTACGAGCAGTACTTC. Translated, it gives CASSRVHYEQYF. The whole variable domain, filled in from reference TRBV7-9 and TRBJ2-7, reads DTGVSQNPRHKITKRGQNVTFRCDPISEHNRLYWYRQTLGQGPEFLTYFQNEAQLEKSRLLSDRFSAERPKGSFSTLEIQRTEQGDSAMYLCASSRVHYEQYFGPGTRLTVT.

V gene TRBV28 combines with J gene TRBJ2-7; D is unresolved. The V gene's germline CDR1 is MDHEN and CDR2 SYDVKM. This CDR3 has 13 amino acids. V lost 6 bases to trimming and J lost 0 bases, with 9 bases between them. The CDR3: CASRFSSSYEQYF. In DNA form, the CDR3 reads TGTGCCAGCAGGTTCAGCTCCTCCTACGAGCAGTACTTC.

This clonotype was seen only a few times. V usage is TRBV28 and J usage is TRBJ2-2; D perhaps matches TRBD1 (6 bases). The V gene lost 7 bases and the J gene lost 7 bases, with 10 bases spanning the gap. The CDR3 has 12 residues. CDR1 is MDHEN and CDR2 is SYDVKM in the germline V gene. CDR3 residues: CASNVGGGELFF. In DNA, the CDR3 is TGTGCCAGCAATGTAGGGGGCGGGGAGCTGTTTTTT.

This clonotype came up many times. The chain is built from TRBV6-1 and TRBJ2-5, with TRBD2 identical over 10 bases. J lost 5 bases, V lost 6 bases, and 9 bases had no gene match. The CDR3 is 15 amino acids. CDR1 is MNHNS, CDR2 SASEGT, per germline. Here the CDR3 DNA reads TGTGCCAGCAGGGGTGGGACTAGCGCGTCCGAGACCCAGTACTTC. Its protein is CASRGGTSASETQYF.

Regarding this clonotype: Because it lacks the conserved phenylalanine or tryptophan at the end, this CDR3 is likely a read error. The chain is built from TRBV5-1 and TRBJ1-1; D perhaps matches TRBD1 (5 bases). The V and J ends lost 6 bases and 4 bases respectively, with 13 bases between them. This CDR3 contains 13 residues. Germline CDR1 is SGHRS and CDR2 is YFSETQ. The CDR3 reads CASKTGHTTEAFL. CDR3 nucleotide sequence: TGCGCCAGCAAAACAGGACATACCACTGAAGCTTTCCTT.

The chain links TRBV19 to TRBJ1-1, with D possibly TRBD1 on 5 matching bases. The CDR3 has 11 amino acids. Per the germline V gene, CDR1 is LNHDA and CDR2 is SQIVND (reference sequence). With 8 bases removed from V and 4 bases from J, the gap between germline ends came to 8 bases. The CDR3 DNA reads TGTGCCAGTGTCAGGGTCACTGAAGCTTTCTTT. It codes for CASVRVTEAFF.

This clonotype showed up just a few times. V usage is TRBV7-3 and J usage is TRBJ2-7; D may correspond to TRBD1 or TRBD2 (6 bases each). V was trimmed by 2 bases and J by 3 bases, leaving 14 bases between them. The CDR3 is 15 amino acids. Germline V gene data show CDR1 as SGHTA and CDR2 as FQGTGA. CDR3 in amino acids: CASSLDSGALYEQYF. The CDR3, as DNA: TGTGCCAGCAGCTTAGATTCGGGGGCCCTCTACGAGCAGTACTTC.

In its sample, this clonotype was seen many times. The V and J genes are TRBV7-9 and TRBJ1-2; 7 bases are shared with TRBD1. The germline gives CDR1 SEHNR, CDR2 FQNEAQ (reference sequence). V shed 5 bases and J 2 bases; nucleotides not matched to a gene: 8. The CDR3 is made up of 15 amino acids. The CDR3, as DNA: TGTGCCAGCAGCCCGACGTCACAGGGGAACTATGGCTACACCTTC. Its translation: CASSPTSQGNYGYTF.

The chain has TRBV20-1 and TRBJ1-3; 10 nucleotides match TRBD1. Per germline, CDR1 DFQATT and CDR2 SNEGSKA (reference sequence). This CDR3 contains 13 residues. V lost 6 bases to trimming and J lost 7 bases; unmatched junction nucleotides: 6. CDR3 nucleotide sequence: TGCAGTGCGCACCGGGACAGGGGCAACACCATATATTTT. Protein sequence: CSAHRDRGNTIYF.

This clonotype has a count of ten or more. This chain links TRBV6-5 with TRBJ1-1; perhaps TRBD1 as D (5 bases). The CDR3 totals 15 residues. The V gene lost 2 bases and the J gene lost 4 bases, with 14 bases spanning the gap. CDR1 is MNHEY and CDR2 is SVGAGI in the germline V gene. In DNA, the CDR3 is TGTGCCAGCAGTTACGTTGCAGGGCTGGGCACTGAAGCTTTCTTT. Its protein product is CASSYVAGLGTEAFF.

This clonotype was picked up many times. In DNA form, the CDR3 reads TGTGCCACCAGCGTGTGGGGCACCATAGCTGAGGAGACCCAGTACTTC. Amino acids: CATSVWGTIAEETQYF. The V and J genes are TRBV15 and TRBJ2-5; tentatively, D is TRBD1 (5 bases). Trimming pared 5 bases from V and 5 bases from J, leaving 21 bases between. CDR3 length: 16 residues. Germline CDR1 reads LNHNV; CDR2 reads YYDKDF (reference sequence).

In its sample, this clonotype was seen a few times. This rearrangement joins TRBV7-9 to TRBJ2-2, with 14 nucleotides matching TRBD2. CDR1 and CDR2 (germline): SEHNR, FQNEAQ (reference sequence). V shed 7 bases and J 2 bases; nucleotides not matched to a gene: 12. The CDR3 spans 19 residues. The CDR3 DNA is TGTGCCAGCAACCCCCTATCCGGGACTAGCGGGGGAAACACCGGGGAGCTGTTTTTT. Amino acids: CASNPLSGTSGGNTGELFF.

This clonotype was observed many times. The chain combines TRBV6-1 with TRBJ1-1; D call uncertain. Germline V gene lookup returns CDR1 MNHNS and CDR2 SASEGT. The CDR3 totals 16 residues. V dropped 2 bases and J dropped 1 base, with 14 bases sitting between them. This CDR3 reads CASSERAGLRNTEAFF. The CDR3 nucleotides read TGTGCCAGCAGTGAAAGGGCAGGCCTGAGGAACACTGAAGCTTTCTTT.